Each of the 32 T cell receptor beta chains below was sequenced from the same sample in a study of shared clonotypes between healthy human individuals. This table comes from immunoSEQ multiplex PCR, and its TCRdb copy is limited to in-frame clones, with some not included. Among some 700,000 clones listed, less than 95% were seen once. Sequenced: memory CD8+ T cells from PBMCs. Specified subset: CD45RO+ cells pooled with CCR7-negative TemRA cells. These receptors were collected from a man between 18 and 29 years old in good health. Some clones in this sample may be carry-over from other donors' samples.

The chain combines TRBV4-3 with TRBJ2-1; D gene uncertain. V gave up 5 bases and J gave up 4 bases, with 18 bases separating them. Germline CDR1 reads LGHNA; CDR2 reads YSLEER. The CDR3 has 16 amino acids. The CDR3: CASSYLKGVGYNEQFF. The CDR3 bases are TGCGCCAGCAGCTACCTAAAAGGCGTAGGTTACAATGAGCAGTTCTTC.

Comment on this clone: Within the sample, other DNA sequences also encode this same CDR3. This chain joins TRBV27 and TRBJ2-1; possibly TRBD2 for D (5 bases). CDR1 is MNHEY and CDR2 is SMNVEV in the germline V gene (reference sequence). Deletions cut 6 bases from V and 1 base from J, with 10 bases between. The CDR3 consists of 14 residues. The chain's CDR3 is CASSLSGSYNEQFF. The DNA of the CDR3 is TGTGCCAGCAGCTTGAGCGGATCCTACAATGAGCAGTTCTTC.

This rearrangement joins TRBV7-3 to TRBJ2-2, with D hard to call. The V and J ends lost 2 bases and 6 bases respectively, with 4 bases between them. Germline CDR1 SGHTA, CDR2 FQGTGA. The CDR3 contains 12 residues. This CDR3 reads CASSLLSGELFF. Written as DNA, the CDR3 is TGTGCCAGCAGCTTACTTTCCGGGGAGCTGTTTTTT. Complete variable domain (other parts from reference TRBV7-3 and TRBJ2-2): GAGVSQTPSNKVTEKGKYVELRCDPISGHTALYWYRQSLGQGPEFLIYFQGTGAADDSGLPNDRFFAVRPEGSVSTLKIQRTERGDSAVYLCASSLLSGELFFGEGSRLTVL.

The chain combines TRBV28 with TRBJ2-1, with D tentatively TRBD1 (5 bases). The germline V gene encodes CDR1 MDHEN and CDR2 SYDVKM. The CDR3 contains 14 residues. Trimming shortened V by 8 bases and J by 8 bases, and 19 bases separated the two germline ends. The CDR3 region is CASSWTLRSHEQFF. In DNA form, the CDR3 reads TGTGCCAGCTCCTGGACACTCCGTTCCCATGAGCAGTTCTTC.

In DNA, the CDR3 is TGCGCCAGCAGCGTGAGTTTCTCTAACTATGGCTACACCTTC. Its translation: CASSVSFSNYGYTF. The chain is built from TRBV5-1 and TRBJ1-2; D is unresolved. The CDR3 covers 14 residues. Germline CDR1 SGHRS, CDR2 YFSETQ. Between the trimmed V and J ends, which lost 4 bases and 0 bases, there was a span of 10 bases.

The gene calls are TRBV13 and TRBJ2-7; no clear D gene. Germline V lookup: CDR1 PRHDT, CDR2 FYEKMQ (reference sequence). The V gene lost 1 base and the J gene lost 0 bases, with 13 bases spanning the gap. CDR3 length: 16 amino acids. The CDR3 spells CASSLAGSSLSYEQYF. CDR3 DNA: TGTGCCAGCAGCTTAGCAGGCTCCAGCCTCTCCTACGAGCAGTACTTC.

This clone has a handful of counts. The genes are TRBV6-5 and TRBJ1-5, with D unresolved. V was cut by 7 bases and J by 6 bases, with 16 bases left in between. Per germline, CDR1 MNHEY and CDR2 SVGAGI. The CDR3 runs to 14 residues. The CDR3 DNA follows: TGTGCCAGCACCCCAAGGCATGGCGGTCAGCCCCAGCATTTT. Its protein product is CASTPRHGGQPQHF.

The genes are TRBV28 and TRBJ1-6; the match to TRBD1 covers 8 bases. Germline V CDR1 and CDR2: MDHEN, SYDVKM. V gave up 6 bases and J gave up 12 bases; unmatched junction bases: 7. CDR3 length: 13 residues. The CDR3 DNA reads as TGTGCCAGCAGGAGTACAGGGGGACGACCCCTCCACTTT. Translated, it gives CASRSTGGRPLHF.

The V and J genes are TRBV10-3 and TRBJ1-5; possible D gene TRBD1, 5 bases. V lost 0 bases, J lost 0 bases, and 6 bases lay in between. The CDR3 extends over 15 amino acids. CDR1 and CDR2 from the germline V gene are ENHRY and SYGVKD. The DNA for the CDR3 is TGTGCCATCAGTGAGTCGGGGGTTAGCAATCAGCCCCAGCATTTT. Amino acid sequence: CAISESGVSNQPQHF.

The sample holds a few counts of this clone. The chain joins TRBV13 to TRBJ1-1; D is possibly TRBD1 (6 bases). Germline V gene data show CDR1 as PRHDT and CDR2 as FYEKMQ (reference sequence). The CDR3 runs to 12 residues. V lost 3 bases and J 6 bases, leaving 8 bases between the germline ends. CDR3 sequence (DNA): TGTGCCAGCAGCTTGCACAGGGCTGAAGCTTTCTTT. Amino acid sequence: CASSLHRAEAFF.

The chain recombines TRBV9 with TRBJ2-1; TRBD2 matches 14 bases. V was pared by 5 bases and J by 4 bases, with 11 bases of the junction left unmatched. CDR3 length: 18 residues. Germline V lookup: CDR1 SGDLS, CDR2 YYNGEE. For the CDR3, the DNA is TGTGCCAGCAGTTATCAGCCCGGGACTAGCGGGAGTTACAATGAGCAGTTCTTC. Translation gives CASSYQPGTSGSYNEQFF.

The V gene is TRBV10-3, the J gene TRBJ2-7; D is ambiguous. Germline-derived CDR1 and CDR2 are ENHRY and SYGVKD. V lost 3 bases to trimming and J lost 0 bases, with 12 bases between them. The CDR3 is 15 residues long. The CDR3 DNA follows: TGTGCCATCAGTGAAGTCAGTCCGAGCTCCTACGAGCAGTACTTC. This codes for CAISEVSPSSYEQYF.

This chain connects TRBV6-1 to TRBJ1-5; D not resolved. Germline loops: CDR1 MNHNS, CDR2 SASEGT. V lost 3 bases and J lost 5, with 14 bases in between. The CDR3 covers 15 residues. The CDR3: CASSEAPSVDQPQHF. As DNA, the CDR3 is TGTGCCAGCAGTGAGGCCCCTTCAGTGGATCAGCCCCAGCATTTT.

Details on this clone: Distinct nucleotide sequences in the sample also encode this CDR3. This chain uses TRBV28 with TRBJ2-7; 12 nucleotides align to TRBD2. The trim removed 0 bases at V and 3 bases at J, leaving 3 bases unmatched. This CDR3 has 16 residues. Germline CDR1 reads MDHEN; CDR2 reads SYDVKM. The DNA for the CDR3 is TGTGCCAGCAGTTTATGGACTAGCGGGAGTGGCTACGAGCAGTACTTC. Amino acid sequence: CASSLWTSGSGYEQYF.

The chain joins TRBV30 to TRBJ2-7; 10 bases match TRBD2. V lost 5 bases, J lost 3 bases, and 7 bases stayed unmatched. In germline, CDR1 is GTSNPN, CDR2 SVGIG (reference sequence). The CDR3 extends over 14 amino acids. DNA of the CDR3: TGTGCCTGGGAAGCGGGAGGGCCATACTACGAGCAGTACTTC. This gives the protein CAWEAGGPYYEQYF.

The chain joins TRBV27 to TRBJ1-1; D remains unclear. Germline CDR1 and CDR2: MNHEY and SMNVEV (reference sequence). This CDR3 region has 15 residues. The V end was cut by 3 bases, the J end by 4 bases, with 15 bases between. The CDR3 DNA reads as TGTGCCAGCAGTTTCTATCCGGCAGAAACCACTGAAGCTTTCTTT. Protein sequence: CASSFYPAETTEAFF.

The sample holds one count of this clone. The V gene is TRBV13, the J gene TRBJ1-6, with D hard to call. The ends were cut back, 0 bases at V and 9 bases at J, with 12 bases in the middle. CDR3 length equals 15 residues. Germline V gene lookup returns CDR1 PRHDT and CDR2 FYEKMQ (reference sequence). The DNA of the CDR3 is TGTGCCAGCAGCTTAGGGGAGGAGGAGGGTTCACCCCTCCACTTT. Translating it yields CASSLGEEEGSPLHF.

The chain's CDR3 is CASSVAPGRPPDGYTF. CDR3 sequence (DNA): TGTGCCAGCAGCGTAGCTCCCGGCAGGCCCCCCGATGGCTACACCTTC. The V call is TRBV9, the J call TRBJ1-2; D is ambiguous. CDR1 is SGDLS and CDR2 is YYNGEE in the germline V gene. Trimming took off 0 bases at V and 6 bases at J, with 18 bases between the two ends. The CDR3 covers 16 residues.

This chain uses TRBV5-5 with TRBJ2-2; no reliable D call. Germline values: CDR1 SGHKS, CDR2 YYEKEE (reference sequence). The CDR3 length is 15 residues. V dropped 0 bases and J dropped 1 base, with 7 bases sitting between them. The chain's CDR3 is CASSLGGKNTGELFF. The CDR3 DNA follows: TGTGCCAGCAGCTTGGGGGGAAAGAACACCGGGGAGCTGTTTTTT. Combining the CDR3 with reference TRBV5-5 and TRBJ2-2 gives the whole variable domain DAGVTQSPTHLIKTRGQQVTLRCSPISGHKSVSWYQQVLGQGPQFIFQYYEKEERGRGNFPDRFSARQFPNYSSELNVNALLLGDSALYLCASSLGGKNTGELFFGEGSRLTVL.

The gene calls are TRBV7-2 and TRBJ2-1; unclear D gene. Between the trimmed V and J ends, which lost 4 bases and 2 bases, there was a span of 6 bases. The CDR3 spans 13 residues. Germline-derived CDR1 and CDR2 are SGHTA and FQGNSA. As DNA, the CDR3 is TGTGCCAGCAGCTATGGGACCTACAATGAGCAGTTCTTC. Its translation: CASSYGTYNEQFF.

The DNA of the CDR3 is TGTGCCAGCAGTCCAGGACAACCCTACGAGCAGTACTTC. Protein product: CASSPGQPYEQYF. The V call is TRBV28, the J call TRBJ2-7; a possible D gene is TRBD1 (5 bases). V was cut by 5 bases and J by 2 bases, with 10 bases left in between. From germline, CDR1 is MDHEN and CDR2 SYDVKM. The CDR3 covers 13 residues.

With respect to this clone: This specimen includes other DNA sequences encoding the same CDR3. This chain connects TRBV27 to TRBJ2-4; D not certain. CDR1 is MNHEY, CDR2 SMNVEV, per germline (reference sequence). The CDR3 totals 12 residues. V lost 5 bases and J 0 bases, leaving 2 bases between the germline ends. CDR3 loop: CASSPAKNIQYF. DNA for the CDR3: TGTGCCAGCAGTCCAGCCAAAAACATTCAGTACTTC.

This clone occurred a few times. The gene calls are TRBV28 and TRBJ2-7, with 14 bases aligning to TRBD2. This CDR3 is built from 16 residues. Germline V lookup: CDR1 MDHEN, CDR2 SYDVKM. The J segment lost 6 bases and the V segment lost 3 bases, leaving 7 bases of the junction unmatched. The CDR3 DNA reads TGTGCCAGCAGTTTCGGGACTAGCGGGAGCTGGACCGAGCAGTACTTC. Its translation: CASSFGTSGSWTEQYF.

This clone was seen only once. The rearrangement uses TRBV28 and TRBJ2-4; D is unclear. V lost 7 bases, J lost 1 base, and 11 bases lay in between. The germline V gene encodes CDR1 MDHEN and CDR2 SYDVKM. The CDR3 contains 14 residues. The CDR3 region is CASTPFGAKNIQYF. The CDR3 region has the DNA TGTGCCAGCACCCCGTTCGGTGCCAAAAACATTCAGTACTTC.

V is TRBV30 and J is TRBJ2-7, with D tentatively TRBD1 (5 bases). Trimming took off 0 bases at V and 3 bases at J, with 12 bases between the two ends. Germline V gene lookup returns CDR1 GTSNPN and CDR2 SVGIG (reference sequence). The CDR3 spans 14 residues. Written as DNA, the CDR3 is TGTGCCTGGAGTGTGGGGCCTGCCGACTACGAGCAGTACTTC. Translation: CAWSVGPADYEQYF.

The CDR3 nucleotides read TGTGCCAGCAGTTTTGCAGGACCCACCGGGGAGCTGTTTTTT. Protein product: CASSFAGPTGELFF. This chain connects TRBV27 to TRBJ2-2; D call uncertain. Trimming removed 3 bases from V and 4 bases from J, with 9 bases in between. The germline V gene encodes CDR1 MNHEY and CDR2 SMNVEV (reference sequence). The CDR3 has 14 amino acids.

This chain connects TRBV11-3 to TRBJ2-1, with D perhaps TRBD2 (6 bases). The CDR3 has 15 amino acids. Germline V lookup: CDR1 SGHNT, CDR2 YENEEA. Trimming shortened V by 1 base and J by 4 bases, and 11 bases separated the two germline ends. CDR3 sequence reads: CASSLGSSEYNEQFF. In DNA, the CDR3 is TGTGCCAGCAGCTTAGGTTCTAGCGAATACAATGAGCAGTTCTTC.

The J gene is TRBJ1-5, the V gene TRBV15; 8 bases align to TRBD1. Trimming removed 3 bases from V and 5 bases from J; junction bases left unmatched: 9. The CDR3 length is 16 residues. CDR1 is LNHNV and CDR2 is YYDKDF in the germline V gene (reference sequence). The DNA for the CDR3 is TGTGCCACCAGCAGTCGTGGTGCAGGGGGCTATCAGCCCCAGCATTTT. Its protein is CATSSRGAGGYQPQHF. The full variable domain, completed using reference TRBV15 and TRBJ1-5, is DAMVIQNPRYQVTQFGKPVTLSCSQTLNHNVMYWYQQKSSQAPKLLFHYYDKDFNNEADTPDNFQSRRPNTSFCFLDIRSPGLGDTAMYLCATSSRGAGGYQPQHFGDGTRLSIL.

The chain couples TRBV27 to TRBJ2-5; 7 bases map to TRBD2. The junction had 8 bases not matched to a gene; V was cut back by 5 bases and J by 5 bases. CDR3 length equals 14 residues. In germline, CDR1 is MNHEY, CDR2 SMNVEV (reference sequence). CDR3 DNA sequence: TGTGCCAGCAGTCCCCATGAGGGAGGGGAGACCCAGTACTTC. The encoded protein is CASSPHEGGETQYF.

The CDR3 spells CASSPRSGRALGDTQYF. DNA of the CDR3: TGTGCCAGCAGCCCCCGGAGCGGGAGGGCCCTCGGAGATACGCAGTATTTT. This chain joins TRBV7-9 and TRBJ2-3, with TRBD2 matching over 10 bases. Germline loops: CDR1 SEHNR, CDR2 FQNEAQ (reference sequence). The CDR3 sequence is 17 residues long. Germline trimming cut 5 bases from V and 5 bases from J; bases unmatched to any gene: 13.

This chain joins TRBV9 and TRBJ1-1; D might be TRBD1 (6 bases). Germline CDR1 and CDR2: SGDLS and YYNGEE. The CDR3 contains 15 residues. The V and J ends lost 2 bases and 0 bases respectively, with 11 bases between them. CDR3 loop: CASSVNRDMNTEAFF. The CDR3 nucleotides are TGTGCCAGCAGCGTCAACAGGGATATGAACACTGAAGCTTTCTTT.

Concerning this clone: This CDR3 is also generated by other DNA sequences in the sample. This rearrangement joins TRBV29-1 to TRBJ1-1; D remains unclear. This CDR3 region has 11 residues. The germline gives CDR1 SQVTM, CDR2 ANQGSEA. V was trimmed by 4 bases and J by 0 bases, leaving 3 bases between them. The CDR3: CSVGMNTEAFF. The CDR3 DNA is TGCAGCGTTGGCATGAACACTGAAGCTTTCTTT.